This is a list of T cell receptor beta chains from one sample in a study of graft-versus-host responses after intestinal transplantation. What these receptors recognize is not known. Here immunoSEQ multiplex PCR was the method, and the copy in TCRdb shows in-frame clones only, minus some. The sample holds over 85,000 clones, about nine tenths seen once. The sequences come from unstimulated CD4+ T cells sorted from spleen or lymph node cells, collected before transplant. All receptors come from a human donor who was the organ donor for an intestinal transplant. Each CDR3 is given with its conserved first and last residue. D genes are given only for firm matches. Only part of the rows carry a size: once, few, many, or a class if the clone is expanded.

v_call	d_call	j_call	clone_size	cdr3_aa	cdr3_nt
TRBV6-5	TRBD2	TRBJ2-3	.	CASRARGGGTDTQYF	TGTGCCAGCAGGGCGCGGGGGGGAGGCACAGATACGCAGTATTTT
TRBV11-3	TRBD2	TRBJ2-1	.	CASSPTSGGGEQFF	TGTGCCAGCAGCCCAACGTCGGGGGGGGGTGAGCAGTTCTTC
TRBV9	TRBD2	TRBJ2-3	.	CASSVSGGTTPDTQYF	TGTGCCAGCAGCGTGAGCGGGGGAACTACCCCCGATACGCAGTATTTT
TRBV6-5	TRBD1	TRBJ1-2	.	CASKDRGPSNYGYTF	TGTGCCAGCAAAGACAGGGGACCCTCTAACTATGGCTACACCTTC
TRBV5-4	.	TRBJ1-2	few	CASSLGGAGGYTF	TGTGCCAGCAGCTTGGGCGGAGCGGGAGGCTACACCTTC
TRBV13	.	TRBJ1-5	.	CASSQGNQPQHF	TGTGCCAGCAGCCAGGGTAATCAGCCCCAGCATTTT
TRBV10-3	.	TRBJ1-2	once	CAIRSGPGEGYTF	TGTGCCATCAGATCCGGTCCCGGGGAGGGCTACACCTTC
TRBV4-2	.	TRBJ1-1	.	CASSQDSSREGEAFF	TGTGCCAGCAGCCAAGATAGTAGCAGGGAGGGGGAAGCTTTCTTT
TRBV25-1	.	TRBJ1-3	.	CASSELGGAGNTIYF	TGTGCCAGCAGTGAATTAGGGGGTGCTGGAAACACCATATATTTT
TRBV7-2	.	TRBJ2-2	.	CASSSTIKAGELFF	TGTGCCAGCAGCTCCACTATTAAGGCCGGGGAGCTGTTTTTT
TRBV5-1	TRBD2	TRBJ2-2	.	CASSLAGTSGNTGELFF	TGCGCCAGCAGCCTGGCTGGGACTAGCGGGAACACCGGGGAGCTGTTTTTT
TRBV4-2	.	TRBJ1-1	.	CASSQDGGKNTEAFF	TGTGCCAGCAGCCAAGACGGGGGAAAGAACACTGAAGCTTTCTTT
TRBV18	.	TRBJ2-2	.	CASSVISGATGELFF	TGTGCCAGCTCAGTCATTAGTGGGGCTACCGGGGAGCTGTTTTTT
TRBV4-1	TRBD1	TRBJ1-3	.	CASSPRTGGLTIYF	TGCGCCAGCAGCCCCCGGACAGGGGGCCTCACCATATATTTT